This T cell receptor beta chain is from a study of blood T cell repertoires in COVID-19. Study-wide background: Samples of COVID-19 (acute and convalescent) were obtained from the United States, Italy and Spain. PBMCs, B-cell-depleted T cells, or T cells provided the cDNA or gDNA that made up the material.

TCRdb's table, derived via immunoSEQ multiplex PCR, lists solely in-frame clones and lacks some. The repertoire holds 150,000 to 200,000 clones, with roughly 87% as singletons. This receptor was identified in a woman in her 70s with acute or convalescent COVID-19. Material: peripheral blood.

CDR3 sequence reads: CASSRGLAQEGDTQYF. The CDR3 DNA sequence: TGCGCCAGCAGCCGCGGACTAGCGCAAGAGGGGGATACGCAGTATTTT. The chain has TRBV4-3 and TRBJ2-3; 9 bases match TRBD2. The V gene's germline CDR1 is LGHNA and CDR2 YSLEER. The CDR3 is 16 amino acids. J was trimmed by 6 bases and V by 4 bases; bases with no gene match: 11.